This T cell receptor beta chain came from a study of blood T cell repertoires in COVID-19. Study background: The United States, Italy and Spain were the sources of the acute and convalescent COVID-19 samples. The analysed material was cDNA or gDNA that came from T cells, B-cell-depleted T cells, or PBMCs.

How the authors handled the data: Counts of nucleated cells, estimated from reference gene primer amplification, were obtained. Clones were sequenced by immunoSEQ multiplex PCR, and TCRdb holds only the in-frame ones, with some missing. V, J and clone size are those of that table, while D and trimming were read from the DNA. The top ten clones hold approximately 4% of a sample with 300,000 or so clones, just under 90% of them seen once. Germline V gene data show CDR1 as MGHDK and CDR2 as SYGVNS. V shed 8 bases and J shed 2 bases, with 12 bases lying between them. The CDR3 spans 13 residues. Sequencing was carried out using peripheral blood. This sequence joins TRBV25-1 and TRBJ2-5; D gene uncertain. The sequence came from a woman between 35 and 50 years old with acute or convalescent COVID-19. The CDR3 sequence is CASLGQAQETQYF. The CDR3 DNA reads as TGTGCCAGCCTTGGGCAGGCTCAAGAGACCCAGTACTTC.